The T cell receptor beta chain described here comes from a study of radiation and T cells in renal cell carcinoma. On the study more broadly: Nephrectomy followed 15 Gy stereotactic body radiation by 4 weeks.

The sample holds a few counts of this clone. The target antigen is unknown. This CDR3 contains 15 residues. Trimming pared 0 bases from V and 10 bases from J, leaving 17 bases between. Germline lookup yields CDR1 SGDLS and CDR2 YYNGEE. Time point of the sample: blood 2 weeks post-SBRT. The treatment denotes: 15 Gy SBRT to primary tumor, nephrectomy 4 weeks later. Radiation-treated patients gave blood at baseline, week 2 and week 4. Study-wide results and limits: Top tumor clonotypes rose in blood 2 weeks post-radiation, then contracted.

Clones were sequenced by immunoSEQ multiplex PCR, and TCRdb holds only the in-frame ones, with some missing. The table includes roughly 60,000 clones, around 80% detected once. The material was blood, obtained from a patient whose treatment included radiotherapy and nephrectomy. This TCR was recovered from a man aged 60 to 69 with renal cell carcinoma. The chain uses TRBV9 and TRBJ2-1; D may be TRBD2 (5 bases). CDR3 nucleotide sequence: TGTGCCAGCAGCGTAGACTTTCTGACTATCGGCGAGCAGTTCTTC. Residues: CASSVDFLTIGEQFF. Combining the CDR3 with reference TRBV9 and TRBJ2-1 gives the whole variable domain DSGVTQTPKHLITATGQRVTLRCSPRSGDLSVYWYQQSLDQGLQFLIQYYNGEERAKGNILERFSAQQFPDLHSELNLSSLELGDSALYFCASSVDFLTIGEQFFGPGTRLTVL.